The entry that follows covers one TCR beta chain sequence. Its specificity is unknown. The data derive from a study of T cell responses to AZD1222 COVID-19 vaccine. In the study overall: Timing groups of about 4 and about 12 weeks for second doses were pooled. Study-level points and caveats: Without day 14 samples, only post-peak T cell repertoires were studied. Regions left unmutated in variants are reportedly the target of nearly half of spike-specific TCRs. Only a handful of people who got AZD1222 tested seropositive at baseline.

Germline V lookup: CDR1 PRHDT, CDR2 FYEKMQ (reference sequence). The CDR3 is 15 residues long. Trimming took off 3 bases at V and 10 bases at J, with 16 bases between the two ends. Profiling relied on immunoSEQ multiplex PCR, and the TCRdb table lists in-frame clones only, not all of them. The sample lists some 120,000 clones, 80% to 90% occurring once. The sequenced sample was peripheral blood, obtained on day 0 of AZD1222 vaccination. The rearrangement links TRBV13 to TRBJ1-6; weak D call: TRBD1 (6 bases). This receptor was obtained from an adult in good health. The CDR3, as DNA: TGTGCCAGCAGCTTCTTGGGGGGGCGCGTATCACCCCTCCACTTT. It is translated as CASSFLGGRVSPLHF.